A single sample gave rise to the 25 T cell receptor beta chains below, sequenced in a study of T-cell reconstitution after alpha-beta-depleted transplantation in children. Construction of the TCRbeta library involved unique molecular identifiers. TCRdb reprocessed the PCR reads with MiXCR, giving one entry per CDR3 protein. The table has about 610,000 distinct CDR3 sequences, over 9.5% seen once; the top ten hold around 4%. Sample: PBMCs from the stem cell graft donor, taken from the stem cell graft. These receptors were obtained from a human donor who donated a stem cell graft to a child with acute myeloid leukemia.

V is TRBV6-1 and J is TRBJ1-2; 9 bases map to TRBD1. The CDR3 loop spans 14 amino acids. V shed 6 bases, J shed 3 bases, and the junction held 5 bases outside the gene matches. Germline V gene data show CDR1 as MNHNS and CDR2 as SASEGT. CDR3 residues: CASRRTGAHYGYTF. CDR3 coding DNA: TGTGCCAGCAGGCGGACAGGGGCGCACTATGGCTACACCTTC.

This clonotype was seen at least ten times. The rearrangement joins TRBV12-3 or TRBV12-4 to TRBJ2-3, with D unclear. V shed 2 bases and J shed 2 bases, with 8 bases lying between them. The CDR3 covers 14 residues. This CDR3 is CASSLLGPTDTQYF. The DNA of the CDR3 is TGTGCCAGCAGTTTATTAGGGCCCACAGATACGCAGTATTTT.

The gene calls are TRBV6-5 and TRBJ1-3, with D perhaps matching TRBD1 (6 bases). The CDR3 has 15 amino acids. V dropped 0 bases and J dropped 0 bases, with 6 bases sitting between them. Germline V gene data show CDR1 as MNHEY and CDR2 as SVGAGI. CDR3 nucleotide sequence: TGTGCCAGCAGTTACTCGACAGGCTCTGGAAACACCATATATTTT. Its protein is CASSYSTGSGNTIYF.

The chain has TRBV5-6 and TRBJ2-5, with 8 bases lining up with TRBD1. Germline-derived CDR1 and CDR2 are SGHDT and YYEEEE. The CDR3 runs to 15 residues. V shed 4 bases and J 5 bases; nucleotides not matched to a gene: 10. The CDR3 reads CASSTPRGLRETQYF. The DNA of the CDR3 is TGTGCCAGCAGCACCCCCAGGGGGCTACGGGAGACCCAGTACTTC.

This clonotype occurred a few times. This chain links TRBV5-6 with TRBJ1-2; 10 bases are shared with TRBD1. Trimming at V came to 2 bases and at J to 1 base, leaving 5 bases not matched to a gene. Germline CDR1 SGHDT, CDR2 YYEEEE. This CDR3 is 16 amino acids long. The CDR3 sequence is CASSFGTGVINYGYTF. The CDR3 region has the DNA TGTGCCAGCAGCTTCGGGACAGGGGTGATTAACTATGGCTACACCTTC.

The table lists this clonotype with a few counts. The chain recombines TRBV10-3 with TRBJ2-3; 8 bases line up with TRBD1. V lost 10 bases, J lost 2 bases, and 5 bases stayed unmatched. Germline V lookup: CDR1 ENHRY, CDR2 SYGVKD. The CDR3 has 13 residues. In DNA, the CDR3 is TGTGCCACCAAGACAGGGGTCACAGATACGCAGTATTTT. Protein: CATKTGVTDTQYF.

The sample holds many counts of this clonotype. Relative to the germline gene, one junction end is altered; a read error may explain this. V usage is TRBV7-7 and J usage is TRBJ2-7, with 10 bases fitting TRBD1. From germline, CDR1 is SSHAT and CDR2 FNYEAQ (reference sequence). This CDR3 spans 14 amino acids. The CDR3 DNA follows: TGTGCTAGCAGCCCGGACAGGGGGGGATACGAGCAGTACTTC. It translates to CASSPDRGGYEQYF.

The chain combines TRBV5-3 with TRBJ2-1, with 10 bases matching TRBD2. TRBV5-3 has ORF status, its function being uncertain. The CDR3 runs to 17 residues. V was pared by 9 bases and J by 0 bases, with 12 bases of the junction left unmatched. CDR3 region: CAMSPWTSGRSYNEQFF. In DNA form, the CDR3 reads TGTGCCATGAGCCCTTGGACTAGCGGACGCTCCTACAATGAGCAGTTCTTC.

This chain joins TRBV20-1 and TRBJ2-7; TRBD1 matches at 7 bases. Germline assignment: CDR1 DFQATT and CDR2 SNEGSKA (reference sequence). With V trimmed by 3 bases and J by 2 bases, 7 bases remained unmatched. The CDR3 covers 14 residues. In DNA, the CDR3 is TGCAGTGCTAGTCTCCGGGACAGCCCCTACGAGCAGTACTTC. This sequence encodes CSASLRDSPYEQYF.

The chain is built from TRBV29-1 and TRBJ2-1, with D tentatively TRBD1 or TRBD2 (6 bases each). The CDR3 totals 14 residues. CDR1 and CDR2 (germline): SQVTM, ANQGSEA. The V gene lost 6 bases and the J gene lost 0 bases, with 12 bases spanning the gap. The CDR3: CSVRGAFSYNEQFF. The DNA for the CDR3 is TGCAGCGTAAGGGGGGCATTCTCCTACAATGAGCAGTTCTTC.

The J gene is TRBJ1-5, the V gene TRBV7-2; D may be TRBD1 (5 bases). V shed 4 bases and J shed 11 bases, with 15 bases lying between them. Germline CDR1 SGHTA, CDR2 FQGNSA. There are 13 residues in the CDR3. The CDR3 sequence: CASSSLWGNTQHF. For the CDR3, the DNA is TGTGCCAGCAGCTCTCTGTGGGGGAACACCCAGCATTTT.

This clonotype was seen only a few times. This rearrangement joins TRBV6-2 or TRBV6-3 to TRBJ2-1; 7 bases align to TRBD2. There are 14 residues in the CDR3. Unmatched junction bases numbered 10, after V lost 6 bases and J lost 8 bases. Germline values: CDR1 MNHEY, CDR2 SVGEGT. The CDR3 reads CASRQLALFHEQFF. DNA of the CDR3: TGTGCCAGCAGGCAACTAGCGTTATTTCATGAGCAGTTCTTC.

This chain links TRBV7-2 with TRBJ2-1; TRBD2 agrees at 14 bases. This CDR3 contains 15 residues. Germline values: CDR1 SGHTA, CDR2 FQGNSA. V lost 4 bases, J lost 10 bases, and 6 bases stayed unmatched. In nucleotides, the CDR3 is TGTGCCAGCAGCTCGACTAGCGGGAGGGCTTGGGAGCAGTTCTTC. Its protein product is CASSSTSGRAWEQFF.

This clonotype was observed a few times. V and J are TRBV9 and TRBJ1-5, with 8 bases aligning to TRBD1. Germline loops: CDR1 SGDLS, CDR2 YYNGEE. Trimming at V came to 3 bases and at J to 4 bases, leaving 9 bases not matched to a gene. The CDR3 contains 16 residues. In DNA form, the CDR3 reads TGTGCCAGCAGCGCGGGACTAGGACAGGGTAATCAGCCCCAGCATTTT. As protein: CASSAGLGQGNQPQHF. The full variable domain, rest sourced from reference TRBV9 and TRBJ1-5, is DSGVTQTPKHLITATGQRVTLRCSPRSGDLSVYWYQQSLDQGLQFLIQYYNGEERAKGNILERFSAQQFPDLHSELNLSSLELGDSALYFCASSAGLGQGNQPQHFGDGTRLSIL.

This clonotype was counted ten times or more. V gene TRBV10-3 combines with J gene TRBJ2-2; no reliable D call. The CDR3 spans 13 residues. Germline loops: CDR1 ENHRY, CDR2 SYGVKD. Between the trimmed V and J ends, which lost 5 bases and 6 bases, there was a span of 10 bases. DNA for the CDR3: TGTGCCATCAGTTCCACGCAGGCCGGGGAGCTGTTTTTT. Translation gives CAISSTQAGELFF.

This clonotype was recorded at least ten times. The rearrangement joins TRBV7-9 to TRBJ2-5; 7 nucleotides line up with TRBD1. From germline, CDR1 is SEHNR and CDR2 FQNEAQ (reference sequence). Trimming took 3 bases from V and 2 from J; bases not matched to a gene: 3. The CDR3 spans 14 residues. CDR3 DNA sequence: TGTGCCAGCAGCTTCCGGGACAGACAAGAGACCCAGTACTTC. Translation: CASSFRDRQETQYF.

At least ten counts were recorded for this clonotype. V is TRBV10-3 and J is TRBJ2-7; 7 nucleotides agree with TRBD2. CDR3 length: 15 amino acids. The V gene's germline CDR1 is ENHRY and CDR2 SYGVKD. V dropped 1 base and J dropped 3; count of bases not matched to a gene: 6. In DNA, the CDR3 is TGTGCCATCAGTGAGTTGACTAGCCTAAACTACGAGCAGTACTTC. Translating gives CAISELTSLNYEQYF.

This clonotype was counted between two and nine times. V gene TRBV4-3 combines with J gene TRBJ2-7; TRBD2 aligns across 10 bases. Per the germline V gene, CDR1 is LGHNA and CDR2 is YSLEER. This CDR3 comprises 16 residues. V lost 3 bases to trimming and J lost 6 bases; unmatched junction nucleotides: 11. CDR3 sequence: CASSQEGLADPGEQYF. The CDR3 nucleotides read TGCGCCAGCAGCCAGGAAGGACTAGCGGACCCCGGCGAGCAGTACTTC.

This clonotype was seen ten or more times. The chain combines TRBV20-1 with TRBJ2-1; D perhaps matches TRBD1 (6 bases). V was cut by 3 bases and J by 9 bases, with 18 bases left in between. CDR1 is DFQATT, CDR2 SNEGSKA, per germline (reference sequence). This CDR3 has 14 amino acids. The CDR3 nucleotides read TGCAGTGCTAGGGGTAGGAACCTAGGGGGTGAGCAGTTCTTC. Amino acids: CSARGRNLGGEQFF.

This clonotype was counted ten times or more. J is TRBJ2-1 and V is TRBV6-5; 11 positions agree with TRBD2. Trimming at V came to 4 bases and at J to 3 bases, leaving 11 bases not matched to a gene. CDR1 and CDR2 from the germline V gene are MNHEY and SVGAGI. The CDR3 runs 18 residues. The CDR3 DNA sequence: TGTGCCAGCAGTTCGCGGCCTAGCGGGAGGAACTTCTACAATGAGCAGTTCTTC. It yields the protein CASSSRPSGRNFYNEQFF.

This chain connects TRBV6-1 to TRBJ2-2; D unresolved. V was trimmed by 5 bases and J by 2 bases, leaving 9 bases between them. CDR1 and CDR2 (germline): MNHNS, SASEGT. The CDR3 length is 14 residues. The CDR3 nucleotides are TGTGCCAGCAGTCGGTCTATAAACACCGGGGAGCTGTTTTTT. Amino acid sequence: CASSRSINTGELFF.

The rearrangement joins TRBV15 to TRBJ1-5; possibly TRBD1 for D (5 bases). V gave up 4 bases and J gave up 4 bases, with 14 bases separating them. The CDR3 has 15 amino acids. Per germline, CDR1 LNHNV and CDR2 YYDKDF (reference sequence). CDR3 loop: CATSNVGGMNQPQHF. CDR3 coding DNA: TGTGCCACCAGCAATGTGGGGGGGATGAATCAGCCCCAGCATTTT.

The chain employs TRBV12-3 or TRBV12-4 and TRBJ1-2; D not resolved. V lost 3 bases, J lost 8 bases, and 10 bases lay in between. This CDR3 has 12 amino acids. The CDR3 DNA reads TGTGCCAGCAGTTTCCGGGTAAACGGCTACACCTTC. This codes for CASSFRVNGYTF.

This clonotype was seen repeatedly, ten times or more. The chain carries TRBV9 and TRBJ2-1; 12 bases line up with TRBD2. This CDR3 contains 20 residues. Germline-derived CDR1 and CDR2 are SGDLS and YYNGEE. Germline trimming cut 0 bases from V and 0 bases from J; bases unmatched to any gene: 10. CDR3 sequence reads: CASSVGLAGGISSSYNEQFF. The CDR3 DNA follows: TGTGCCAGCAGCGTAGGGCTAGCGGGAGGGATATCGAGCTCCTACAATGAGCAGTTCTTC.

At least ten counts were recorded for this clonotype. The chain has TRBV6-5 and TRBJ2-5; tentatively, D is TRBD1 (8 bases). Germline V gene sequence: CDR1 MNHEY, CDR2 SVGAGI. The CDR3 consists of 15 residues. The V and J ends lost 4 bases and 8 bases respectively, with 20 bases between them. As DNA, the CDR3 is TGTGCCAGCAGTTCTCCCGGACAGGGCGGGGGAACCCAGTACTTC. As protein: CASSSPGQGGGTQYF.